The 18 T cell receptor beta chains given below trace back to one sample, sequenced in a study of blood T cells in healthy people across ages. Combining a sample-barcoded 5' primer with a J-beta primer mix, a second PCR ran for roughly 6 to 11 cycles. A single record per CDR3 protein comes from TCRdb applying MiXCR to the 5' RACE reads. This sample has roughly 1,700,000 distinct CDR3 sequences; approximately 30% occur once, and the top ten carry 6.5% to 8.5%. Source material: blood. All receptors come from a woman in her thirties in good health.

The chain couples TRBV24-1 to TRBJ2-4; 8 bases line up with TRBD1. The J call is doubtful: the DNA matches TRBJ2-7 better. Germline values: CDR1 KGHDR, CDR2 SFDVKD. The CDR3 contains 16 residues. CDR3 sequence: CATSHGVTGDRDEQYF. The CDR3 DNA reads as TGTGCCACCAGTCATGGGGTGACAGGGGATAGGGACGAGCAGTACTTC.

The rearrangement uses TRBV20-1 and TRBJ2-2, with a tentative D call TRBD2 (5 bases). V dropped 0 bases and J dropped 7 bases, with 18 bases sitting between them. Per the germline V gene, CDR1 is DFQATT and CDR2 is SNEGSKA (reference sequence). The CDR3 extends over 16 amino acids. The CDR3 DNA reads TGCAGTGCTAGAGATCCGAGGCGGGCCGACGGCGGGGAGCTGTTTTTT. It codes for CSARDPRRADGGELFF.

The sample holds many counts of this clonotype. The V and J genes are TRBV10-2 and TRBJ2-5, with unresolved D. This CDR3 region has 13 residues. V gave up 6 bases and J gave up 6 bases, with 14 bases separating them. CDR1 and CDR2 from the germline V gene are WSHSY and SAAADI. The CDR3 protein is CASRPGLGQTQYF. Here the CDR3 DNA reads TGCGCCAGCAGACCGGGCCTCGGGCAGACCCAGTACTTC.

This clonotype came up a few times. V usage is TRBV7-2 and J usage is TRBJ2-1; 10 positions agree with TRBD1. The CDR3 is 14 residues long. Looked up from germline, CDR1 is SGHTA and CDR2 is FQGNSA. The V gene end was trimmed by 5 bases and the J gene end by 8 bases; junction bases not matched to a gene: 6. The CDR3 nucleotides read TGTGCCAGCAGCCCGGGACAGGGGTGGGATGAGCAGTTCTTC. Translated: CASSPGQGWDEQFF.

Comments on this clonotype: With a much larger clone just one base away, this may be a read error. This rearrangement joins TRBV20-1 to TRBJ1-2, with 8 bases fitting TRBD1. This CDR3 spans 14 amino acids. J gave up 3 bases and V 5 bases, and 8 bases lay outside the gene matches. The germline V gene has CDR1 DFQATT and CDR2 SNEGSKA (reference sequence). The CDR3 loop reads CSAPRTGLDYGYTF. As DNA, the CDR3 is TGCAGTGCTCCAAGGACAGGGTTGGACTATGGCTACACCTTC.

The CDR3 here is CASSLQGLGGATNEKLFF. The CDR3 DNA follows: TGTGCCAGCTCACTCCAGGGCCTCGGCGGGGCAACTAATGAAAAACTGTTTTTT. V is TRBV18 and J is TRBJ1-4; tentatively, D is TRBD1 (5 bases). CDR1 and CDR2 (germline): KGHSH, LQKENI. Trimming took 4 bases from V and 0 from J, leaving 18 bases between them. CDR3 size: 18 residues. The complete variable domain, with remaining parts taken from reference TRBV18 and TRBJ1-4, reads NAGVMQNPRHLVRRRGQEARLRCSPMKGHSHVYWYRQLPEEGLKFMVYLQKENIIDESGMPKERFSAEFPKEGPSILRIQQVVRGDSAAYFCASSLQGLGGATNEKLFFGSGTQLSVL.

This clonotype was seen a few times. The chain carries TRBV28 and TRBJ2-7, with D uncertain. The CDR3 totals 14 residues. Germline V lookup: CDR1 MDHEN, CDR2 SYDVKM. V was cut by 6 bases and J by 6 bases, with 18 bases left in between. CDR3 sequence reads: CASRPRSTPSEQYF. Written as DNA, the CDR3 is TGTGCCAGCAGGCCTAGGAGTACACCCTCCGAGCAGTACTTC.

This clonotype was detected a few times. The chain employs TRBV7-9 and TRBJ2-7; 8 bases agree with TRBD1. In germline, CDR1 is SEHNR, CDR2 FQNEAQ (reference sequence). The CDR3 runs to 14 residues. The trim removed 5 bases at V and 3 bases at J, leaving 6 bases unmatched. DNA for the CDR3: TGTGCCAGCAGCCCAAACACAGGGGGCTACGAGCAGTACTTC. This gives the protein CASSPNTGGYEQYF.

This clonotype appeared a few times. The gene calls are TRBV5-1 and TRBJ1-4; a possible D gene is TRBD1 (5 bases). CDR3 length: 15 residues. Germline CDR1 is SGHRS and CDR2 is YFSETQ. Trimming pared 6 bases from V and 1 base from J, leaving 13 bases between. The CDR3 DNA reads TGCGCCAGCACTCCGGGACGGGGAACTAATGAAAAACTGTTTTTT. This gives the protein CASTPGRGTNEKLFF.

This rearrangement joins TRBV20-1 to TRBJ2-3; the match to TRBD2 covers 8 bases. This CDR3 has 15 amino acids. V was clipped by 3 bases and J by 4 bases; unmatched bases: 9. Germline V gene data show CDR1 as DFQATT and CDR2 as SNEGSKA (reference sequence). CDR3 region: CSARAGGGMADTQYF. DNA of the CDR3: TGCAGTGCTAGGGCAGGCGGGGGGATGGCAGATACGCAGTATTTT.

The J gene is TRBJ2-7, the V gene TRBV7-2, with 9 bases that match TRBD2. V shed 7 bases and J 9 bases; nucleotides not matched to a gene: 10. CDR3 size: 13 residues. Germline assignment: CDR1 SGHTA and CDR2 FQGNSA. CDR3 in DNA: TGTGCCAGCACCTCTAGCGGGAACAATGGGCAGTACTTC. Translated, it gives CASTSSGNNGQYF.

This clonotype came up a few times. The chain combines TRBV20-1 with TRBJ2-3, with D perhaps TRBD1 (8 bases). In germline, CDR1 is DFQATT, CDR2 SNEGSKA (reference sequence). The V end lost 6 bases, the J end lost 0 bases, and 25 bases lay between the germline ends. This CDR3 contains 18 residues. CDR3: CSAKRRFRGRGSTDTQYF. The CDR3 DNA sequence: TGCAGTGCCAAGAGAAGATTCAGGGGGCGGGGGAGCACAGATACGCAGTATTTT.

The chain employs TRBV25-1 and TRBJ2-1; D gene uncertain. CDR3 length: 14 residues. V dropped 7 bases and J dropped 0 bases, with 10 bases sitting between them. Germline V lookup: CDR1 MGHDK, CDR2 SYGVNS. The CDR3 coding sequence is TGTGCCAGCACCCCTCTGGGCTCCTACAATGAGCAGTTCTTC. Its translation is CASTPLGSYNEQFF.

The chain has TRBV7-3 and TRBJ1-2; D is uncertain. V lost 6 bases and J 3 bases, leaving 11 bases between the germline ends. The CDR3 is 13 amino acids. CDR1 is SGHTA and CDR2 is FQGTGA in the germline V gene. CDR3 protein: CASRPGPDYGYTF. DNA of the CDR3: TGTGCCAGCAGGCCTGGACCGGACTATGGCTACACCTTC. Full variable domain (rest looked up from reference TRBV7-3 and TRBJ1-2): GAGVSQTPSNKVTEKGKYVELRCDPISGHTALYWYRQSLGQGPEFLIYFQGTGAADDSGLPNDRFFAVRPEGSVSTLKIQRTERGDSAVYLCASRPGPDYGYTFGSGTRLTVV.

The sample holds a few counts of this clonotype. V and J are TRBV20-1 and TRBJ2-2; possible D gene TRBD2, 6 bases. CDR3 length: 15 residues. V shed 1 base and J shed 6 bases, with 15 bases lying between them. Germline V gene data show CDR1 as DFQATT and CDR2 as SNEGSKA (reference sequence). CDR3 loop: CSARASLASAGELFF. As DNA, the CDR3 is TGCAGTGCTAGAGCCTCACTAGCATCAGCCGGGGAGCTGTTTTTT.

The chain uses TRBV6-6 and TRBJ1-1; 9 bases fit TRBD1. The trim removed 7 bases at V and 5 bases at J, leaving 11 bases unmatched. Germline V lookup: CDR1 MNHNY, CDR2 SVGAGI (reference sequence). The CDR3 is made up of 15 amino acids. This chain's CDR3 is CASTPRDREGTEAFF. CDR3 in DNA: TGTGCCAGCACCCCCCGGGACAGGGAGGGAACTGAAGCTTTCTTT.

A few counts support this clonotype. V usage is TRBV12-3 or TRBV12-4 and J usage is TRBJ1-2, with D hard to call. Between the trimmed V and J ends, which lost 3 bases and 4 bases, there was a span of 12 bases. The CDR3 length is 14 residues. This CDR3 is CASSLSGIGYGYTF. The CDR3 DNA reads as TGTGCCAGCAGTTTGAGCGGGATCGGCTATGGCTACACCTTC.

The gene calls are TRBV20-1 and TRBJ2-1; TRBD2 matches at 8 bases. From germline, CDR1 is DFQATT and CDR2 SNEGSKA (reference sequence). The CDR3 runs to 13 residues. This chain's CDR3 is CSGRGDIHNEQFF. Here the CDR3 DNA reads TGCAGCGGGAGGGGGGATATCCACAATGAGCAGTTCTTC.